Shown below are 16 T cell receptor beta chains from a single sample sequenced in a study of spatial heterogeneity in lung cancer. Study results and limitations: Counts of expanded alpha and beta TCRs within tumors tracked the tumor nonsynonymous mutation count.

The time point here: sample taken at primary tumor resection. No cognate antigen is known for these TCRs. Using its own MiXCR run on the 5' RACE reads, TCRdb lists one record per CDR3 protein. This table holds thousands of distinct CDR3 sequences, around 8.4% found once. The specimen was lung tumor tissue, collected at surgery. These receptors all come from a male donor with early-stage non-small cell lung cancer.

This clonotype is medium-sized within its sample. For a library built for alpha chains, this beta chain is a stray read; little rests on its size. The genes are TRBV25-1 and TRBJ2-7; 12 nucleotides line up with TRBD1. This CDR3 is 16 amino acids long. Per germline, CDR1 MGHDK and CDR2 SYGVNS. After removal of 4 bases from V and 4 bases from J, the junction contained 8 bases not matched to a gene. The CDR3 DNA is TGTGCCAGCAGTGGGTTCGGGGACAGGGGGCCGTACGAGCAGTACTTC. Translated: CASSGFGDRGPYEQYF.

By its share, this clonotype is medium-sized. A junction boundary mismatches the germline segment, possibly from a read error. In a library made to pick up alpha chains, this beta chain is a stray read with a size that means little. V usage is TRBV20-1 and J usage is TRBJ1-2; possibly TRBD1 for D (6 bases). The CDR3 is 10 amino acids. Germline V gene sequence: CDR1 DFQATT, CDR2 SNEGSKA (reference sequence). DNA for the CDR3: TGCAGTGCTAGGGGGGCCGGGACCCACTTC. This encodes CSARGAGTHF.

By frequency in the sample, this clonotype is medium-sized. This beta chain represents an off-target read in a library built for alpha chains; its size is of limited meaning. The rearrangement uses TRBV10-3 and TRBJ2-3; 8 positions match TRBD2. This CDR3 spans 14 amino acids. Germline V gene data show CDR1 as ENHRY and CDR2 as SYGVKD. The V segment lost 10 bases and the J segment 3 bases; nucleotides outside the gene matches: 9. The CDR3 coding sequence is TGTGCCACCCAAGCGGGAGTGGTGACAGATACGCAGTATTTT. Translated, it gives CATQAGVVTDTQYF.

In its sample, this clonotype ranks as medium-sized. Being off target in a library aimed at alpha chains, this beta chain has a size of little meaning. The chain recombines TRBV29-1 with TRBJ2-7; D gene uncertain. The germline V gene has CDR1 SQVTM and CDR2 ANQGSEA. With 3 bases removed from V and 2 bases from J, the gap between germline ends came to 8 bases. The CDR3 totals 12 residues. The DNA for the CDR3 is TGCAGCGTTGAGGACGGAACCTACGAGCAGTACTTC. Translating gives CSVEDGTYEQYF.

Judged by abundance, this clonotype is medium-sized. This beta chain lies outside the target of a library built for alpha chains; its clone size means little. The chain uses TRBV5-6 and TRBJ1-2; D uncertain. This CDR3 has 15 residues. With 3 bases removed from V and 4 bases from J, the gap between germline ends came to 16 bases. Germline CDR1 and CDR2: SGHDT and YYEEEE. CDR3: CASSSPWGSVYGYTF. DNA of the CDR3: TGTGCCAGCAGCTCCCCGTGGGGATCGGTCTATGGCTACACCTTC.

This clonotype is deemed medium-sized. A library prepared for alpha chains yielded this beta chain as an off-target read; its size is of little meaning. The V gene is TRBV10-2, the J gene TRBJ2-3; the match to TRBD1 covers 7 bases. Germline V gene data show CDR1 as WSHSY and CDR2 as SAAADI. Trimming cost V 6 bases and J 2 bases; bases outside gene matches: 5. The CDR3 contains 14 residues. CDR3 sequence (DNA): TGCGCCAGCAGGCTGACAGGGAACACAGATACGCAGTATTTT. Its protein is CASRLTGNTDTQYF.

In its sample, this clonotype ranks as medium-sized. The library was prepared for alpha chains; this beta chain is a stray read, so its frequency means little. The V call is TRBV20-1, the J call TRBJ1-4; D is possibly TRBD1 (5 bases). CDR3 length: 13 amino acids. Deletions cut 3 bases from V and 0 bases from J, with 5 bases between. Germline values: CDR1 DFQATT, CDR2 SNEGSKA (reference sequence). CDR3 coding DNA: TGCAGTGCTAGGACAGCAACTAATGAAAAACTGTTTTTT. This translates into CSARTATNEKLFF.

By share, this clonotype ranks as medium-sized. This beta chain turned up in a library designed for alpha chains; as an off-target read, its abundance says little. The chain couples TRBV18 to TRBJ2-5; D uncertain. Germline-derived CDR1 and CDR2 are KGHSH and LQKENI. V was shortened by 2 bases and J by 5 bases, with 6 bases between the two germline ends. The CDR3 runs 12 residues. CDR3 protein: CASSPTRETQYF. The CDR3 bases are TGTGCCAGCTCACCAACTCGCGAGACCCAGTACTTC. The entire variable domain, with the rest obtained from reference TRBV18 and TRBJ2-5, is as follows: NAGVMQNPRHLVRRRGQEARLRCSPMKGHSHVYWYRQLPEEGLKFMVYLQKENIIDESGMPKERFSAEFPKEGPSILRIQQVVRGDSAAYFCASSPTRETQYFGPGTRLLVL.

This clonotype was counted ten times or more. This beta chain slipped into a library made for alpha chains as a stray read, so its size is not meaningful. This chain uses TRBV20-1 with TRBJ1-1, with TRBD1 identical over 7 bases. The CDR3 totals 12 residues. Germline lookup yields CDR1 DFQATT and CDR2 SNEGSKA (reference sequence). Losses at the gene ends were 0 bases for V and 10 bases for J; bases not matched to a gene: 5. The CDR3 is CSARDDRAAAFF. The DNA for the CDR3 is TGCAGTGCTAGAGATGACAGGGCGGCAGCTTTCTTT.

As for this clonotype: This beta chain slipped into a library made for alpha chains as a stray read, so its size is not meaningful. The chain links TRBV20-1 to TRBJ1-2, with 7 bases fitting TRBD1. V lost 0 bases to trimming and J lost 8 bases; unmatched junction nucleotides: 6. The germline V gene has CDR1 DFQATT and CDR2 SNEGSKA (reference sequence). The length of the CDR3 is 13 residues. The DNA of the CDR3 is TGCAGTGCTAGAGATGAGGGGGCGCGAGGCTACACCTTC. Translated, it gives CSARDEGARGYTF.

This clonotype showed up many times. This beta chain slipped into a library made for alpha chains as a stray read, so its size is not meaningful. This chain's CDR3 is CASSLDRADTQYF. Written as DNA, the CDR3 is TGTGCCAGCAGCTTAGATCGGGCAGATACGCAGTATTTT. This sequence joins TRBV11-2 and TRBJ2-3; D remains ambiguous. The CDR3 runs 13 residues. V lost 0 bases, J lost 4 bases, and 5 bases lay in between. Per germline, CDR1 SGHAT and CDR2 FQNNGV.

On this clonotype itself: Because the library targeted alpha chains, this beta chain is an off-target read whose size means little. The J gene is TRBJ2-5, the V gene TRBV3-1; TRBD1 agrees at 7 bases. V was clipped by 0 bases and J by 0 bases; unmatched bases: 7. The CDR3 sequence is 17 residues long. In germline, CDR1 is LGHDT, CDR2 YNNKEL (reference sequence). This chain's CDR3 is CASSQDRGTAHQETQYF. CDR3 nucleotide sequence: TGTGCCAGCAGCCAAGATAGGGGGACAGCTCACCAAGAGACCCAGTACTTC.

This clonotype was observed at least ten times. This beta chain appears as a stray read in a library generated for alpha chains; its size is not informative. The CDR3 is CASSPTPGQRGDGYTF. In DNA, the CDR3 is TGTGCCAGTAGCCCGACTCCGGGACAGAGGGGGGATGGCTACACCTTC. The rearrangement joins TRBV19 to TRBJ1-2, with 7 bases fitting TRBD1. V trimming: 6 bases; J trimming: 6 bases; junction bases outside the gene matches: 16. Germline V gives CDR1 LNHDA, CDR2 SQIVND (reference sequence). The CDR3 sequence is 16 residues long.

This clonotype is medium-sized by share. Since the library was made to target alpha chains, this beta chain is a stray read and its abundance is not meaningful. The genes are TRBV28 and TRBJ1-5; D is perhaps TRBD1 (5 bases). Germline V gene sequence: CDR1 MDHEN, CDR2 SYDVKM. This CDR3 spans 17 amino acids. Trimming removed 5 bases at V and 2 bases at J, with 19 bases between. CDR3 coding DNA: TGTGCCAGCAGTCCAACCCGGGGCTCGCGGGGCAATCAGCCCCAGCATTTT. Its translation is CASSPTRGSRGNQPQHF.

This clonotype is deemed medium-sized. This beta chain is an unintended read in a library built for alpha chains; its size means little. CDR3 region: CASSLGGSARELFF. In nucleotides, the CDR3 is TGTGCCAGCAGTCTAGGAGGGTCTGCACGGGAGCTGTTTTTT. The V gene is TRBV6-2 or TRBV6-3, the J gene TRBJ2-2; perhaps TRBD2 as D (6 bases). V was pared by 5 bases and J by 9 bases, with 16 bases between. The CDR3 extends over 14 amino acids. The germline CDR1 and CDR2 sequences are MNHEY and SVGEGT.

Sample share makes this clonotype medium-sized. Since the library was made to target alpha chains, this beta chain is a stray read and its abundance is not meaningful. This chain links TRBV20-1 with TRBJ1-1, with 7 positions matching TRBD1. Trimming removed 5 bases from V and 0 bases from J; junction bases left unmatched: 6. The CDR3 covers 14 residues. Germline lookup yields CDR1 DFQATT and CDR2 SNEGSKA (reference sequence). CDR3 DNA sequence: TGCAGTGCTTCACAGGGGACAATGAACACTGAAGCTTTCTTT. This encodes CSASQGTMNTEAFF.